This is a list of T cell receptor beta chains from one sample in a study of CD8 T cells in ankylosing spondylitis. TCRdb re-called the 5' RACE reads with MiXCR, one entry per CDR3 protein. The repertoire holds roughly 250,000 distinct CDR3 sequences, with around 9.2% as singletons. Sequencing was done on a sample of blood, either unsorted or a sorted T cell fraction (not recorded which). All receptors derive from a male donor with ankylosing spondylitis or in good health (not recorded which). Each CDR3 is given with its conserved first and last residue. A D gene is named only where the DNA matches it firmly. Expanded clones are given a class, and other clones once, few, many or no size at all.

d_call j_call clone_size v_call cdr3_aa cdr3_nt
. TRBJ2-7 many TRBV9 CASSVVGDPGAYEQYF TGTGCCAGCAGCGTAGTCGGGGACCCGGGGGCCTACGAGCAGTACTTC
. TRBJ2-1 . TRBV9 CASSPPPLVNNEQFF TGTGCCAGCAGCCCCCCCCCACTAGTTAACAATGAGCAGTTCTTC
. TRBJ1-3 many TRBV6-2/TRBV6-3 CASRNDDGNTIYF TGTGCCAGCAGGAACGACGATGGAAACACCATATATTTT
TRBD2 TRBJ2-3 many TRBV28 CASSPRTSGRIADTQYF TGTGCCAGCAGCCCACGGACTAGCGGGAGGATCGCAGATACGCAGTATTTT
TRBD1 TRBJ1-1 many TRBV7-9 CASSLGTVPTEAFF TGTGCCAGCAGTCTCGGGACAGTCCCTACTGAAGCTTTCTTT
. TRBJ2-1 . TRBV7-9 CASSHILSSYNEQFF TGTGCCAGCAGCCACATCCTCAGCTCCTACAATGAGCAGTTCTTC
TRBD2 TRBJ2-1 many TRBV30 CAWSAGRTLSYNEQFF TGTGCCTGGAGTGCCGGGAGGACCCTTTCCTACAATGAGCAGTTCTTC
. TRBJ2-2 many TRBV5-1 CASREGGGNTGELFF TGCGCCAGCAGAGAGGGCGGGGGCAACACCGGGGAGCTGTTTTTT
. TRBJ1-2 many TRBV11-2 CASSWARGGYTF TGTGCCAGCAGCTGGGCCAGGGGAGGCTACACCTTC
. TRBJ1-2 few TRBV5-4 CASSLAEGPGYTF TGTGCCAGCAGCTTGGCCGAGGGGCCTGGCTACACCTTC
. TRBJ2-7 few TRBV10-3 CAISGEAGRANYEQYF TGTGCCATCAGTGGTGAGGCGGGCAGGGCGAACTACGAGCAGTACTTC
. TRBJ2-3 many TRBV4-3 CASSQEGRGTDTQYF TGCGCCAGCAGCCAAGAGGGGCGCGGCACAGATACGCAGTATTTT
TRBD1 TRBJ1-3 many TRBV28 CASSSGQASSGNTIYF TGTGCCAGCAGTTCTGGACAGGCCAGCTCTGGAAACACCATATATTTT
TRBD2 TRBJ2-1 few TRBV7-3 CASSLTTSGNEQFF TGTGCCAGCAGCTTAACGACTAGCGGGAATGAGCAGTTCTTC
TRBD2 TRBJ2-7 many TRBV6-5 CASSYSPLSGSSYEQYF TGTGCCAGCAGTTACTCTCCCCTGAGCGGGAGTTCCTACGAGCAGTACTTC
. TRBJ2-3 many TRBV5-6 CASSLPRRPADTQYF TGTGCCAGCAGCTTGCCCCGACGTCCGGCAGATACGCAGTATTTT
. TRBJ2-1 . TRBV28 CAIRRDIDNEQFF TGTGCCATCCGTAGGGACATAGACAATGAGCAGTTCTTC
. TRBJ2-1 many TRBV6-5 CASSLGLEQFF TGTGCCAGCAGTCTAGGACTGGAGCAGTTCTTC
. TRBJ2-2 many TRBV19 CASSIRSNTGELFF TGTGCCAGTAGTATAAGGTCGAACACCGGGGAGCTGTTTTTT
. TRBJ2-1 many TRBV20-1 CSASLTTHLNEQFF TGCAGTGCTTCACTTACTACCCACCTCAATGAGCAGTTCTTC
. TRBJ2-4 many TRBV7-9 CASSSGTSLNIQYF TGTGCCAGCAGCTCGGGGACATCTCTAAACATTCAGTACTTC
. TRBJ2-1 many TRBV9 CASSVGVGHNEQFF TGTGCCAGCAGCGTAGGTGTGGGCCACAATGAGCAGTTCTTC
. TRBJ2-1 . TRBV30 CAWTPRGHEQFF TGTGCCTGGACCCCAAGAGGGCATGAGCAGTTCTTC
. TRBJ1-2 many TRBV5-1 CASSSHPLLEQGEEYGYTF TGCGCCAGCAGCAGTCATCCACTCCTAGAACAGGGCGAGGAATATGGCTACACCTTC
. TRBJ1-2 . TRBV7-2 CASSLPITERGYTF TGTGCCAGCAGCTTACCGATCACTGAGCGCGGCTACACCTTC
. TRBJ2-3 many TRBV5-1 CASSRGAHTSTDTQYF TGCGCCAGCAGCCGGGGGGCTCACACTAGCACAGATACGCAGTATTTT
. TRBJ2-7 many TRBV5-1 CASTAREYF TGCGCCAGCACAGCCCGGGAGTACTTC
. TRBJ2-4 many TRBV9 CASTPGGGASNIQYF TGTGCCAGCACCCCAGGAGGGGGGGCCTCAAACATTCAGTACTTC
TRBD2 TRBJ2-1 many TRBV20-1 CSARDITGGPSEQFF TGCAGTGCTAGAGATATAACGGGAGGGCCGTCTGAGCAGTTCTTC
TRBD1 TRBJ2-7 . TRBV6-1 CASRIIQGRGEQYF TGTGCCAGCAGAATTATACAGGGGCGAGGCGAGCAGTACTTC
TRBD1 TRBJ2-3 . TRBV28 CASSLTHDRGSTDTQYF TGTGCCAGCAGTTTAACTCATGACAGGGGAAGCACAGATACGCAGTATTTT
. TRBJ2-1 . TRBV30 CAWRGSYNEQFF TGTGCCTGGAGGGGCTCCTACAATGAGCAGTTCTTC
. TRBJ2-3 many TRBV10-3 CAISESSRATDTQYF TGTGCCATCAGTGAGTCGTCCCGTGCCACAGATACGCAGTATTTT
. TRBJ2-1 many TRBV29-1 CSAQPEGMTYNEQFF TGCAGCGCCCAACCGGAGGGGATGACCTACAATGAGCAGTTCTTC
. TRBJ2-6 . TRBV3-1 CASSQDPYSSSGANVLTF TGTGCCAGCAGCCAAGATCCGTACTCTAGCTCTGGGGCCAACGTCCTGACTTTC
TRBD2 TRBJ2-7 many TRBV5-1 CASSRGDDYEQYF TGCGCCAGCAGCCGGGGGGATGACTACGAGCAGTACTTC
TRBD2 TRBJ2-5 many TRBV20-1 CSARPGGAEETQYF TGCAGTGCTAGGCCCGGGGGGGCCGAAGAGACCCAGTACTTC
. TRBJ1-1 many TRBV7-9 CASSLRSVGNTEAFF TGTGCCAGCAGCTTAAGGTCGGTGGGGAACACTGAAGCTTTCTTT
. TRBJ2-4 few TRBV7-2 CASRGGEGAKNIQYF TGTGCCAGCCGAGGAGGGGAAGGAGCCAAAAACATTCAGTACTTC
. TRBJ2-1 few TRBV7-9 CASSLGVGLGYNEQFF TGTGCCAGCAGCTTAGGGGTCGGACTTGGCTACAATGAGCAGTTCTTC
. TRBJ2-2 . TRBV7-9 CASIRSNTGELFF TGTGCCAGCATCCGCTCAAACACCGGGGAGCTGTTTTTT
TRBD2 TRBJ2-1 many TRBV5-1 CASRITSGRGEQFF TGCGCCAGCAGGATCACTAGCGGGAGGGGTGAGCAGTTCTTC
. TRBJ1-1 many TRBV5-1 CASSLEYMNTEAFF TGCGCCAGCAGCTTGGAATACATGAACACTGAAGCTTTCTTT
. TRBJ1-6 many TRBV12-3/TRBV12-4 CASRDELSYNSPLHF TGTGCCAGCAGGGATGAACTCTCCTATAATTCACCCCTCCACTTT
. TRBJ2-1 few TRBV19 CASRLGGGINEQFF TGTGCCAGTAGACTAGGGGGGGGGATCAATGAGCAGTTCTTC
TRBD2 TRBJ2-1 many TRBV25-1 CASRNSGGLDNHEQFF TGTGCCAGCAGAAATTCAGGAGGACTAGATAACCATGAGCAGTTCTTC